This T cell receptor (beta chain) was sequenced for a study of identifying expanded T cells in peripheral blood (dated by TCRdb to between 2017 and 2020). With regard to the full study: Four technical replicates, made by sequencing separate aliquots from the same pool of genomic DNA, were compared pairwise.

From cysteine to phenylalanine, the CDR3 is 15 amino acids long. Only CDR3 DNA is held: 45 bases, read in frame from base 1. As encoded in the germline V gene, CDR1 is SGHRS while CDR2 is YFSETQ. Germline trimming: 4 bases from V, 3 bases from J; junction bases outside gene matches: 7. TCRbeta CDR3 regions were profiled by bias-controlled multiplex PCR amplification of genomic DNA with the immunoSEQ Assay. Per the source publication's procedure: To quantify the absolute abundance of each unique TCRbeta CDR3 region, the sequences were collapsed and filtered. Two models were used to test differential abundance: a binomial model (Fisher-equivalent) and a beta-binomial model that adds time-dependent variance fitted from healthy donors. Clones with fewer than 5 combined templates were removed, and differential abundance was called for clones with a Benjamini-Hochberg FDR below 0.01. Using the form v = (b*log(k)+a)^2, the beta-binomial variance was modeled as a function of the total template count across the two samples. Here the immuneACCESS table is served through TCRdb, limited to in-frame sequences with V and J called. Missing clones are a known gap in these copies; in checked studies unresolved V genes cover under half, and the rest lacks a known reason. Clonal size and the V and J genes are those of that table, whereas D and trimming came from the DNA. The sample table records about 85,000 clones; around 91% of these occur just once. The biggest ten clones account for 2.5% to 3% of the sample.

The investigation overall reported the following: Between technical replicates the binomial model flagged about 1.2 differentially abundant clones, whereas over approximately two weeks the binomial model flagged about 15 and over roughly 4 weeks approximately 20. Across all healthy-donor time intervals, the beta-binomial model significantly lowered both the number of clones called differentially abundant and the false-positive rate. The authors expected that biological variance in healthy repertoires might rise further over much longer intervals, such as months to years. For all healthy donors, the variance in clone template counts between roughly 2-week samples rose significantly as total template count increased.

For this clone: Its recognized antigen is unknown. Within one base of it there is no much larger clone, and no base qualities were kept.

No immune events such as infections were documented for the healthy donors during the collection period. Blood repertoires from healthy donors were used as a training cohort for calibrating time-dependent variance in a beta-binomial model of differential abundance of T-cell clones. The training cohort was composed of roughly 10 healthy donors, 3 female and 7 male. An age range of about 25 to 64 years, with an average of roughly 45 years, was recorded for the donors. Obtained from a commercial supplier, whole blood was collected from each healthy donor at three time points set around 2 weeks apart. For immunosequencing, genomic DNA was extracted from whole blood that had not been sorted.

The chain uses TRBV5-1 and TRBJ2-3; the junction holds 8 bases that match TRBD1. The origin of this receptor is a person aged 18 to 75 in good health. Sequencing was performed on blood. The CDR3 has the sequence CASSNQGAGTDTQYF. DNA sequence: TGCGCCAGCAGCAACCAGGGGGCTGGGACAGATACGCAGTATTTT.